The clone carrying this TCR beta chain was observed a few times. Study processing details: Estimated nucleated cell counts came from reference gene primer amplification. The data were produced by immunoSEQ multiplex PCR, yet TCRdb's version contains in-frame clones alone and is incomplete. The V and J calls and clone size come from that table; D and trimming were worked out from the DNA. The sample includes roughly 230,000 clones, approximately 84% of them seen just once. The record originates from a study of blood T cell repertoires in COVID-19. CDR1 and CDR2 (germline): KGHDR, SFDVKD. This CDR3 contains 14 residues. The V gene end was trimmed by 3 bases and the J gene end by 4 bases; junction bases not matched to a gene: 1.

J is TRBJ1-3 and V is TRBV24-1, with TRBD1 matching 8 bases. The sequencing sample was made of peripheral blood. The clonotype comes from a woman older than 75 with acute or convalescent COVID-19. The CDR3 reads CATSDRQGGNTIYF. CDR3 nucleotide sequence: TGTGCCACCAGTGATCGACAGGGGGGAAACACCATATATTTT.